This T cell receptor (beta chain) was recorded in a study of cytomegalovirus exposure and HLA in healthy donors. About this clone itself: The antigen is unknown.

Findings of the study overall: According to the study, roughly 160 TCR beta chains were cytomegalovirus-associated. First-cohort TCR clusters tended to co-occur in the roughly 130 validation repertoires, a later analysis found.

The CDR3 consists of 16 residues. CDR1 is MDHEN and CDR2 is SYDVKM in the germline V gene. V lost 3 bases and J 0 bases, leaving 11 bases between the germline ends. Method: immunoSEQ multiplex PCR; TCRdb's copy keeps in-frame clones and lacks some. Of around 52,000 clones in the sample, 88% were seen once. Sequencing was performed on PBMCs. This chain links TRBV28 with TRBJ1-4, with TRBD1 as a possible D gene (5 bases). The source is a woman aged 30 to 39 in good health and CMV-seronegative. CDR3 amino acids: CASSLVDSATNEKLFF. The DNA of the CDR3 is TGTGCCAGCAGTTTGGTTGACAGTGCAACTAATGAAAAACTGTTTTTT.